Below, 24 T cell receptor beta chains from the same sample are listed, as sequenced in a study of cytomegalovirus exposure and HLA in healthy donors. The PCR used 60 Vbeta and 13 Jbeta primers. The assay was immunoSEQ multiplex PCR, and TCRdb's table has in-frame clones only and misses some. The top ten hold 7.1% of the sample, which has about 160,000 clones, around 76% seen once. The source material was PBMCs. All receptors derive from a man between 35 and 55 years old in good health and CMV-seropositive.

J is TRBJ2-2 and V is TRBV4-3; D is uncertain. Trimming left V 1 base short and J 0 bases short, with 6 bases between. Germline CDR1 LGHNA, CDR2 YSLEER. CDR3 length: 15 amino acids. The CDR3 DNA reads TGCGCCAGCAGCCAAGGCGGAGCGAACACCGGGGAGCTGTTTTTT. Residues: CASSQGGANTGELFF.

This clone was picked up a small number of times. The chain recombines TRBV7-9 with TRBJ2-2, with TRBD1 matching over 7 bases. The V gene's germline CDR1 is SEHNR and CDR2 FQNEAQ (reference sequence). V lost 5 bases and J lost 7; bases outside the gene matches: 10. The CDR3 has 15 amino acids. CDR3 nucleotides: TGTGCCAGCAGCCTGACCCCACAGGGGATCGGGGAGCTGTTTTTT. It is translated as CASSLTPQGIGELFF.

The CDR3 nucleotides read TGTGCCAGCAGCCCCGAGGGTGCGTATAATTCACCCCTCCACTTT. Translation gives CASSPEGAYNSPLHF. The chain combines TRBV7-9 with TRBJ1-6; D call uncertain. This CDR3 spans 15 amino acids. Looked up from germline, CDR1 is SEHNR and CDR2 is FQNEAQ (reference sequence). V was cut by 5 bases and J by 4 bases, with 12 bases left in between.

This chain links TRBV7-2 with TRBJ2-3; D might be TRBD1 (6 bases). V was clipped by 7 bases and J by 6 bases, with 11 bases between them. This CDR3 is built from 12 residues. CDR1 and CDR2 from the germline V gene are SGHTA and FQGNSA. DNA of the CDR3: TGTGCCAGCAACCCTAGGGGGGATACGCAGTATTTT. Translated: CASNPRGDTQYF.

The chain combines TRBV25-1 with TRBJ2-5; unclear D gene. V was cut by 4 bases and J by 5 bases, with 14 bases left in between. Germline CDR1 reads MGHDK; CDR2 reads SYGVNS. This CDR3 comprises 14 residues. As DNA, the CDR3 is TGTGCCAGCAGTGCCATCTTCTGTAGTGAGACCCAGTACTTC. Its translation: CASSAIFCSETQYF. Looking up the rest from reference TRBV25-1 and TRBJ2-5 gives the full variable domain: EADIYQTPRYLVIGTGKKITLECSQTMGHDKMYWYQQDPGMELHLIHYSYGVNSTEKGDLSSESTVSRIRTEHFPLTLESARPSHTSQYLCASSAIFCSETQYFGPGTRLLVL.

V gene TRBV5-4 combines with J gene TRBJ1-5, with 7 bases matching TRBD1. Germline V gives CDR1 SGHNT, CDR2 YYREEE (reference sequence). Losses at the gene ends were 4 bases for V and 4 bases for J; bases not matched to a gene: 11. The CDR3 is made up of 16 amino acids. CDR3 in amino acids: CASSAGGQWGNQPQHF. The CDR3 coding sequence is TGTGCCAGCAGCGCAGGGGGACAGTGGGGGAATCAGCCCCAGCATTTT.

A single count supports this clone. This chain joins TRBV11-2 and TRBJ2-5, with 12 nucleotides matching TRBD2. V shed 6 bases and J 9 bases; nucleotides not matched to a gene: 11. The CDR3 covers 15 residues. The germline V gene encodes CDR1 SGHAT and CDR2 FQNNGV. CDR3 protein: CASSSTSGGPRAQYF. DNA for the CDR3: TGTGCCAGCAGTTCGACTAGCGGGGGCCCCCGGGCCCAGTACTTC.

The CDR3 loop is CASGGLAQTQYF. The CDR3 bases are TGTGCCAGTGGCGGACTAGCGCAGACCCAGTACTTC. The chain couples TRBV19 to TRBJ2-5, with 9 bases fitting TRBD2. CDR3 length: 12 residues. Germline CDR1 LNHDA, CDR2 SQIVND (reference sequence). V dropped 8 bases and J dropped 6; count of bases not matched to a gene: 4. The complete variable domain, with remaining parts taken from reference TRBV19 and TRBJ2-5, reads DGGITQSPKYLFRKEGQNVTLSCEQNLNHDAMYWYRQDPGQGLRLIYYSQIVNDFQKGDIAEGYSVSREKKESFPLTVTSAQKNPTAFYLCASGGLAQTQYFGPGTRLLVL.

This clone was counted once. This sequence joins TRBV2 and TRBJ1-1, with unresolved D. V was shortened by 5 bases and J by 4 bases, with 5 bases between the two germline ends. CDR1 and CDR2 from the germline V gene are SNHLY and FYNNEI. This CDR3 is 11 amino acids long. The CDR3 loop is CASSSGTEAFF. The CDR3 DNA follows: TGTGCCAGCAGTTCAGGCACTGAAGCTTTCTTT.

Here the CDR3 reads CASSLEAGTGFREAFF. As DNA, the CDR3 is TGTGCCAGCAGCTTGGAAGCCGGGACAGGGTTTCGTGAAGCTTTCTTT. V is TRBV5-4 and J is TRBJ1-1; 9 nucleotides agree with TRBD1. Germline trimming cut 0 bases from V and 7 bases from J; bases unmatched to any gene: 10. CDR3 length: 16 residues. Germline values: CDR1 SGHNT, CDR2 YYREEE (reference sequence).

The rearrangement joins TRBV5-4 to TRBJ2-3; 13 positions match TRBD2. CDR3 length: 16 amino acids. CDR1 is SGHNT, CDR2 YYREEE, per germline (reference sequence). With V trimmed by 4 bases and J by 4 bases, 6 bases remained unmatched. Here the CDR3 reads CASSDRTSGGPDTQYF. Here the CDR3 DNA reads TGTGCCAGCAGCGATAGGACTAGCGGGGGCCCAGATACGCAGTATTTT.

This chain uses TRBV4-1 with TRBJ2-3; D gene uncertain. The V end was cut by 1 base, the J end by 4 bases, with 12 bases between. The CDR3 is 15 amino acids. Germline V gene lookup returns CDR1 MGHRA and CDR2 YSYEKL. CDR3 in amino acids: CASSQVAQSPDTQYF. DNA for the CDR3: TGCGCCAGCAGCCAAGTGGCCCAGTCTCCAGATACGCAGTATTTT.

The rearrangement joins TRBV29-1 to TRBJ1-1; D uncertain. The CDR3 runs to 12 residues. The V gene's germline CDR1 is SQVTM and CDR2 ANQGSEA. Trimming took 4 bases from V and 1 from J, leaving 7 bases between them. CDR3 amino acids: CSVAHGNTEAFF. CDR3 nucleotides: TGCAGCGTTGCCCACGGGAACACTGAAGCTTTCTTT.

The V and J genes are TRBV30 and TRBJ1-2; 7 positions agree with TRBD1. Germline-derived CDR1 and CDR2 are GTSNPN and SVGIG (reference sequence). This CDR3 spans 12 amino acids. Trimming at V came to 5 bases and at J to 7 bases, leaving 7 bases not matched to a gene. The CDR3 DNA reads TGTGCCTGGGCGACAGGGTCGAGTGGCTACACCTTC. Amino acid sequence: CAWATGSSGYTF. The entire variable domain, with the rest obtained from reference TRBV30 and TRBJ1-2, is as follows: SQTIHQWPATLVQPVGSPLSLECTVEGTSNPNLYWYRQAAGRGLQLLFYSVGIGQISSEVPQNLSASRPQDRQFILSSKKLLLSDSGFYLCAWATGSSGYTFGSGTRLTVV.

The chain links TRBV6-6 to TRBJ2-2; 8 bases line up with TRBD2. Germline V gives CDR1 MNHNY, CDR2 SVGAGI (reference sequence). The length of the CDR3 is 16 residues. V shed 11 bases and J 7 bases; nucleotides not matched to a gene: 18. The CDR3 sequence: CAGASARGDGGGELFF. The CDR3 nucleotides are TGTGCCGGGGCCTCCGCGCGGGGGGACGGGGGCGGGGAGCTGTTTTTT.

The chain combines TRBV11-3 with TRBJ1-3; D perhaps matches TRBD1 (6 bases). Germline lookup yields CDR1 SGHNT and CDR2 YENEEA. V was trimmed by 1 base and J by 8 bases, leaving 12 bases between them. The CDR3 has 14 residues. This CDR3 is CASSLGDKEDTIYF. The CDR3 DNA is TGTGCCAGCAGCTTAGGGGACAAGGAGGACACCATATATTTT.

V and J are TRBV27 and TRBJ1-1; D might be TRBD1 (6 bases). CDR3 length equals 16 residues. The V gene lost 6 bases and the J gene lost 6 bases, with 23 bases spanning the gap. Germline V gene sequence: CDR1 MNHEY, CDR2 SMNVEV (reference sequence). The DNA of the CDR3 is TGTGCCAGCAGAAATTTATTGGTGGGCAGGGGTTCTGAAGCTTTCTTT. Translation gives CASRNLLVGRGSEAFF.

V gene TRBV2 combines with J gene TRBJ1-4; D is unclear. Germline values: CDR1 SNHLY, CDR2 FYNNEI. The CDR3 contains 14 residues. V was cut by 6 bases and J by 7 bases, with 15 bases left in between. CDR3 nucleotide sequence: TGTGCCAGCAGAGACCGGAGAGAGTTTGAAAAACTGTTTTTT. Its protein is CASRDRREFEKLFF.

The chain employs TRBV5-1 and TRBJ1-5; TRBD1 might be the D (5 bases). Trimming pared 3 bases from V and 6 bases from J, leaving 16 bases between. Germline V gene lookup returns CDR1 SGHRS and CDR2 YFSETQ. The CDR3 has 15 amino acids. In nucleotides, the CDR3 is TGCGCCAGCAGCTGGACGGGGGAGGCAGGTCAGCCCCAGCATTTT. Amino acids: CASSWTGEAGQPQHF.

The chain links TRBV11-2 to TRBJ1-6; possible D gene TRBD1, 5 bases. V lost 1 base, J lost 5 bases, and 9 bases lay in between. The CDR3 extends over 15 amino acids. Germline V gene lookup returns CDR1 SGHAT and CDR2 FQNNGV. CDR3 DNA: TGTGCCAGCAGCTTAGGACAGATCCATAATTCACCCCTCCACTTT. Its translation: CASSLGQIHNSPLHF.

This clone was counted a few times. In nucleotides, the CDR3 is TGTGCCAGTAGTGGGACAGGGTTTAATGAAAAACTGTTTTTT. It encodes CASSGTGFNEKLFF. The V and J genes are TRBV19 and TRBJ1-4; 9 bases line up with TRBD1. Looked up from germline, CDR1 is LNHDA and CDR2 is SQIVND (reference sequence). Trimming took 5 bases from V and 4 from J; bases not matched to a gene: 2. This CDR3 is 14 amino acids long.

The chain employs TRBV7-9 and TRBJ1-3, with 9 nucleotides matching TRBD1. Germline-derived CDR1 and CDR2 are SEHNR and FQNEAQ (reference sequence). This CDR3 comprises 17 residues. J was trimmed by 5 bases and V by 4 bases; bases with no gene match: 12. CDR3 DNA: TGTGCCAGCAGCTCTGGCACACTGGGACAGGGAAGAAACACCATATATTTT. It translates to CASSSGTLGQGRNTIYF. Using reference TRBV7-9 and TRBJ1-3 for the parts outside the CDR3, the full variable domain is DTGVSQNPRHKITKRGQNVTFRCDPISEHNRLYWYRQTLGQGPEFLTYFQNEAQLEKSRLLSDRFSAERPKGSFSTLEIQRTEQGDSAMYLCASSSGTLGQGRNTIYFGEGSWLTVV.

V gene TRBV11-2 combines with J gene TRBJ1-2, with D possibly being TRBD1 (6 bases). CDR3 size: 19 residues. Germline CDR1 SGHAT, CDR2 FQNNGV. Trimming stripped 3 bases from V and 2 bases from J, with 25 bases between. The CDR3 is CASSFRRGAQKYENYGYTF. The CDR3 DNA reads TGTGCCAGCAGCTTCCGCAGGGGAGCTCAAAAGTACGAAAACTATGGCTACACCTTC.

This clone has a handful of counts. This sequence joins TRBV5-1 and TRBJ2-4, with 8 bases aligning to TRBD2. The germline V gene has CDR1 SGHRS and CDR2 YFSETQ. The CDR3 sequence is 14 residues long. The V segment lost 1 base and the J segment 8 bases; nucleotides outside the gene matches: 5. The CDR3 loop reads CASSLSGTRDIQYF. CDR3 coding DNA: TGCGCCAGCAGCTTGTCTGGGACTAGGGACATTCAGTACTTC.